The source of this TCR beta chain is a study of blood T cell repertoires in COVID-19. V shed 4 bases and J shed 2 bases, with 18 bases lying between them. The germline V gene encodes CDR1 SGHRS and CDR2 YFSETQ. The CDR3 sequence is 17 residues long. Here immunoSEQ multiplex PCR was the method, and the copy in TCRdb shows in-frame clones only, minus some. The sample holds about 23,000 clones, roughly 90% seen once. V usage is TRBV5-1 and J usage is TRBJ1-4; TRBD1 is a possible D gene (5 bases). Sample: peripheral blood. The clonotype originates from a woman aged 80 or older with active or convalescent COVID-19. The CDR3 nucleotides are TGCGCCAGCAGCCGAGCCACACCGACAGCCACTAATGAAAAACTGTTTTTT. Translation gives CASSRATPTATNEKLFF.